Listed below are T cell receptor beta chains from one sample, sequenced in a study of T cells in Graves' hyperthyroidism and ophthalmopathy. TCRdb ran MiXCR on the multiplex PCR reads and lists one entry per CDR3 protein. The sample holds around 520,000 distinct CDR3 sequences, 12% to 15% seen once. Input material: blood. These receptors were taken from a woman between 35 and 50 years old with Graves' hyperthyroidism. Both conserved end residues are part of each CDR3. Clone size is stated in some rows and not others, as once, few, many or a class when expanded.

TRBJ2-3,TRBV10-1,many,CASSDFADTQYF
TRBJ2-7,TRBV20-1,many,CSAREDSYEQYF
TRBJ2-3,TRBV6-1,many,CASSERGQMDTQYF
TRBJ2-7,TRBV25-1,-,CASSETGRYEQYF
TRBJ2-3,TRBV6-1,many,CASSERLMGGPSTDTQYF
TRBJ1-4,TRBV6-1,many,CASSSLTGWEKLFF
TRBJ2-1,TRBV20-1,-,CSAPGQRSNEQFF
TRBJ2-3,TRBV3-1,-,CASSQSGMGTDTQYF
TRBJ1-2,TRBV30,-,CAWSTLGQGFYGYTF
TRBJ2-1,TRBV4-1,many,CASSQVRTSGNNEQFF
TRBJ2-1,TRBV2,many,CASRRPGQGRNEQFF
TRBJ2-7,TRBV7-8,many,CASSQIRDRGREQYF
TRBJ2-7,TRBV19,-,CASSIDIYEQYF
TRBJ2-7,TRBV4-2,-,CASSQAREYEQYF
TRBJ2-2,TRBV6-6,-,CASSYVRVYTGELFF
TRBJ2-1,TRBV9,-,CASSVAPQQGSNEQFF
TRBJ2-2,TRBV6-1,few,CASSAGHRVSTGELFF
TRBJ2-7,TRBV7-9,many,CASSPPESINYEQYF
TRBJ1-1,TRBV19,few,CASSIDLGEAAFF
TRBJ2-5,TRBV18,many,CASSPQVQETQYF
TRBJ1-1,TRBV2,many,CASRPGDTEAFF
TRBJ1-2,TRBV19,few,CASSMTFRGVDYGYTF
TRBJ2-3,TRBV20-1,many,CSALGNSTDTQYF
TRBJ2-1,TRBV27,-,CASSGTGGRTEAEQFF
TRBJ2-7,TRBV27,many,CASTPQGRGYEQYF
TRBJ2-6,TRBV2,few,CASSETRPSGANVLTF
TRBJ1-2,TRBV9,few,CASSVDPGTGVGGYTF
TRBJ2-5,TRBV28,many,CASRTQMQGGETQYF
TRBJ1-2,TRBV29-1,many,CSVDPGQRSYGYTF
TRBJ2-3,TRBV20-1,many,CSASEADTQYF
TRBJ2-3,TRBV20-1,many,CSASFLAGSSSSTDTQYF
TRBJ2-7,TRBV20-1,-,CSASKSGTDHYEQYF
TRBJ2-3,TRBV5-1,many,CASSLEIAGTTQYF
TRBJ1-1,TRBV2,few,CASAGYRTEAFF
TRBJ1-1,TRBV6-5,many,CASSHSTAVTEAFF
TRBJ2-7,TRBV9,few,CASSPSGGVSYEQYF
TRBJ2-1,TRBV20-1,-,CSAEDGLADGNEQFF
TRBJ2-5,TRBV29-1,many,CSVGGKASSQETQYF
TRBJ2-5,TRBV2,few,CASSEGKTQYF
TRBJ2-7,TRBV3-1,many,CASSQDRGTWEQYF
TRBJ2-2,TRBV19,-,CASSIGWTGVGELFF
TRBJ2-7,TRBV20-1,many,CSGTVGTGVNEQYF